The TCR beta chain described here comes from a study of somatic mutations in cytotoxic T cells in rheumatoid arthritis. Germline CDR1 and CDR2: SGHTA and FQGTGA. The CDR3 loop spans 13 amino acids. V was cut by 0 bases and J by 6 bases, with 9 bases left in between. The method was immunoSEQ multiplex PCR; TCRdb's version includes in-frame clones alone and lacks a portion of them. The table shows some 18,000 clones, with approximately 69% occurring only once. The TCR sequence derives from a man in his 60s in good health. Sequenced input: CD8+ T cells sorted from blood. This chain connects TRBV7-3 to TRBJ2-7; maybe TRBD2 (6 bases). This chain's CDR3 is CASSLTSSAEQYF. The CDR3 region has the DNA TGTGCCAGCAGCTTAACCTCTAGCGCCGAGCAGTACTTC.